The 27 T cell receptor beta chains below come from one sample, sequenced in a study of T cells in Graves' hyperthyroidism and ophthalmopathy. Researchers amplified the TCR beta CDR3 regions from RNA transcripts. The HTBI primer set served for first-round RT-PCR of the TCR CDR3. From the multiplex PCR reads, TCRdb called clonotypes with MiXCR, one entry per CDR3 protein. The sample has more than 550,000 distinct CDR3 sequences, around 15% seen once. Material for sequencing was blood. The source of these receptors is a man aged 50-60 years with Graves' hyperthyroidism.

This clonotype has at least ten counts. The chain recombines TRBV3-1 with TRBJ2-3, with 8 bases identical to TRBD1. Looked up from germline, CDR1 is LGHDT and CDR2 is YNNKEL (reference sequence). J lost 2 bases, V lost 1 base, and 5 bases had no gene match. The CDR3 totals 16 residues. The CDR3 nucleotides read TGTGCCAGCAGCCAAGCCCAGGGGGCCTACACAGATACGCAGTATTTT. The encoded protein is CASSQAQGAYTDTQYF.

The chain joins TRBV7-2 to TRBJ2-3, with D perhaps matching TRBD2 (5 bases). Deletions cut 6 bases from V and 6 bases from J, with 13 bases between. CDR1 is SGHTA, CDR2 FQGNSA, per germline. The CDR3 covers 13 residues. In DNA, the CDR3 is TGTGCCAGCAGTGCAGAGGGAACGGATACGCAGTATTTT. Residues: CASSAEGTDTQYF.

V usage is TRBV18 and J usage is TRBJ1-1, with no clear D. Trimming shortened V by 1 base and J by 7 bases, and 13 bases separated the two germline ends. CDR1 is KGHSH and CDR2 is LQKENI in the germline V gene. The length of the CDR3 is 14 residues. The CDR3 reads CASSPQRLQHEAFF. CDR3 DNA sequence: TGTGCCAGCTCACCACAGAGACTTCAACATGAAGCTTTCTTT.

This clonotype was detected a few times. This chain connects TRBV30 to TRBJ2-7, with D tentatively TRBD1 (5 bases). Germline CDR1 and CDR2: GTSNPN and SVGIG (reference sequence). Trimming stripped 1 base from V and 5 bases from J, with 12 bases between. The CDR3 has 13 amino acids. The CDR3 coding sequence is TGTGCCTGGAGTGGCAGGGTGTCGGACGAGCAGTACTTC. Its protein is CAWSGRVSDEQYF.

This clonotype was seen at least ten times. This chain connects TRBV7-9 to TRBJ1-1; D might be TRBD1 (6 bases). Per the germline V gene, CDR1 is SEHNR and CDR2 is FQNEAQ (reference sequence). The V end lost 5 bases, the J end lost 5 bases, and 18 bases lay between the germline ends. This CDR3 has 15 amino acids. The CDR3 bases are TGTGCCAGCAGCCCTCCCGGCAGGGGAAGGACTGAAGCTTTCTTT. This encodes CASSPPGRGRTEAFF.

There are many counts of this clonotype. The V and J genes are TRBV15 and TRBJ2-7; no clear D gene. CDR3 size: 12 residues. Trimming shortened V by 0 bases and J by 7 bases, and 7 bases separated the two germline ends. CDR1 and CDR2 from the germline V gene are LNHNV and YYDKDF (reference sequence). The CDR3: CATSRDWAEQYF. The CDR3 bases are TGTGCCACCAGCAGAGATTGGGCTGAGCAGTACTTC. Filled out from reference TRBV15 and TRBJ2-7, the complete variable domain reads DAMVIQNPRYQVTQFGKPVTLSCSQTLNHNVMYWYQQKSSQAPKLLFHYYDKDFNNEADTPDNFQSRRPNTSFCFLDIRSPGLGDTAMYLCATSRDWAEQYFGPGTRLTVT.

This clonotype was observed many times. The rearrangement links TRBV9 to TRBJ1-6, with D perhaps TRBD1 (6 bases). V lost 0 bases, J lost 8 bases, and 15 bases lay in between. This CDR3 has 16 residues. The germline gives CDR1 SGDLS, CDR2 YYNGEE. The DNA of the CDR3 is TGTGCCAGCAGCGTAGATCCAGGGGCGCAGTATTCACCCCTCCACTTT. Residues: CASSVDPGAQYSPLHF.

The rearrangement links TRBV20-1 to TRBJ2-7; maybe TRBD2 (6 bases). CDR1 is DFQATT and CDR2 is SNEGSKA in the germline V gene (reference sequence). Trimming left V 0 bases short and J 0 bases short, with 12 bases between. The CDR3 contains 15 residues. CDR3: CSARDGGTSSYEQYF. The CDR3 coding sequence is TGCAGTGCTAGAGATGGAGGGACCTCCTCCTACGAGCAGTACTTC.

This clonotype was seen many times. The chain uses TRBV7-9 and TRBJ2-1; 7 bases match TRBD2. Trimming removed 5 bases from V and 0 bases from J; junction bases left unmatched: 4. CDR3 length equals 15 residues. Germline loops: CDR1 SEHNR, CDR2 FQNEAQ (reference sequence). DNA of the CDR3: TGTGCCAGCAGCCGGGACTACAGCTCCTACAATGAGCAGTTCTTC. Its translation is CASSRDYSSYNEQFF.

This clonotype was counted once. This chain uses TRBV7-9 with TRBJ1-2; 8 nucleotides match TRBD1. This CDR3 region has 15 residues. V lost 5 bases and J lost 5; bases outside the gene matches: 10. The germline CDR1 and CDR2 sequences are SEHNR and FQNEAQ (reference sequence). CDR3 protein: CASSLFDRGVYGYTF. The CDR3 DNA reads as TGTGCCAGCAGCCTCTTCGACAGGGGAGTTTATGGCTACACCTTC.

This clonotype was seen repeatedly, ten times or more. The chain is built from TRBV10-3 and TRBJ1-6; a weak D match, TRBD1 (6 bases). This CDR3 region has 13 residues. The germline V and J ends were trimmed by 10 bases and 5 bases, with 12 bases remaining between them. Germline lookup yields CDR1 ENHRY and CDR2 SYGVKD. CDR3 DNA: TGTGCCACCCGGGACAATAATAATTCACCCCTCCACTTT. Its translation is CATRDNNNSPLHF.

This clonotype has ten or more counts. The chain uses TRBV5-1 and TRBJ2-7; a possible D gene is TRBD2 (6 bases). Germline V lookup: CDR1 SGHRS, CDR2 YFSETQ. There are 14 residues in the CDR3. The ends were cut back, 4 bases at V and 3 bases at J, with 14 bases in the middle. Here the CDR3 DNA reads TGCGCCAGCAGCCCCGGGACTGGGTACTACGAGCAGTACTTC. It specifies CASSPGTGYYEQYF.

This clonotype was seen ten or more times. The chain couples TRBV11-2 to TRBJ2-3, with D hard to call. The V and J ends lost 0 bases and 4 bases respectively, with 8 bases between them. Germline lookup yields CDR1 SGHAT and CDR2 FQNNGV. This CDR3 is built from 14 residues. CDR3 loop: CASSLDRAADTQYF. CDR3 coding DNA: TGTGCCAGCAGCTTAGATCGGGCGGCAGATACGCAGTATTTT.

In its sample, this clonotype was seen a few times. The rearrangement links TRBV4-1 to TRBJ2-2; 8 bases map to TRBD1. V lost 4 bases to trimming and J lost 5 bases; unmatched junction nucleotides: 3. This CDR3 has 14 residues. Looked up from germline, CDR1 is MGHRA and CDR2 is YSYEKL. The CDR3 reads CASSPGQETGELFF. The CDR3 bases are TGCGCCAGCAGCCCGGGACAGGAAACCGGGGAGCTGTTTTTT.

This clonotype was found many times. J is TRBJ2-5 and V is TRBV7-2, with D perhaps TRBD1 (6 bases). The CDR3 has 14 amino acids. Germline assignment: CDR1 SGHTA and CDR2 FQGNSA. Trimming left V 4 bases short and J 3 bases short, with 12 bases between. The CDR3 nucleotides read TGTGCCAGCAGCTCTTCCGGACAGAAAGAGACCCAGTACTTC. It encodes CASSSSGQKETQYF.

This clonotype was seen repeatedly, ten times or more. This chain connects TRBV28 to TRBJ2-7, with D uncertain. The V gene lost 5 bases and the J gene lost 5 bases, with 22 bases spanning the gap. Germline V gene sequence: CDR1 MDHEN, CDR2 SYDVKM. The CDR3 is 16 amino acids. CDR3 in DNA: TGTGCCAGCAGTATCCCCGGGTCCGCCGGCAGAAACGAGCAGTACTTC. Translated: CASSIPGSAGRNEQYF.

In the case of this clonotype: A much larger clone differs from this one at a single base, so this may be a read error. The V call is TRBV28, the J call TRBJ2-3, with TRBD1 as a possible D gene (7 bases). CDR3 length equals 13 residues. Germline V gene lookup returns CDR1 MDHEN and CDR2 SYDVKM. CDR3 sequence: CVSSDREVDTQYF. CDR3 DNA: TGTGTCAGCAGTGACAGGGAGGTGGATACGCAGTATTTT.

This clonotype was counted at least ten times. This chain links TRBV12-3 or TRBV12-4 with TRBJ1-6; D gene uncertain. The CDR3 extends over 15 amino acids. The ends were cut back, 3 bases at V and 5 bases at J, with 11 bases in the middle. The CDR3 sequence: CASSFSGVDNSPLHF. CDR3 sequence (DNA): TGTGCCAGCAGTTTCAGTGGTGTGGATAATTCACCCCTCCACTTT.

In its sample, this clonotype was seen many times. CDR3 nucleotides: TGTGCCACCCGGGACGGATGCACGTTTAATGAGCAGTTCTTC. It translates to CATRDGCTFNEQFF. The V and J genes are TRBV24-1 and TRBJ2-1; D is possibly TRBD1 or TRBD2 (5 bases each). With 9 bases removed from V and 7 bases from J, the gap between germline ends came to 18 bases. Germline CDR1 KGHDR, CDR2 SFDVKD. The CDR3 runs to 14 residues.

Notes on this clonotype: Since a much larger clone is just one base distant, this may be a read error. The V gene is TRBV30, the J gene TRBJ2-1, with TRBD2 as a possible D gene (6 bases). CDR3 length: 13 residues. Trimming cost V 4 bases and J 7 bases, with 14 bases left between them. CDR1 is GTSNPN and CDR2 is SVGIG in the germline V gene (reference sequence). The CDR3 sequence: CAWIAGSGNEQFF. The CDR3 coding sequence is TGTGCCTGGATTGCGGGTAGCGGAAATGAGCAGTTCTTC. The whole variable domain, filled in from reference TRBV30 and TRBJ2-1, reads SQTIHQWPATLVQPVGSPLSLECTVEGTSNPNLYWYRQAAGRGLQLLFYSVGIGQISSEVPQNLSASRPQDRQFILSSKKLLLSDSGFYLCAWIAGSGNEQFFGPGTRLTVL.

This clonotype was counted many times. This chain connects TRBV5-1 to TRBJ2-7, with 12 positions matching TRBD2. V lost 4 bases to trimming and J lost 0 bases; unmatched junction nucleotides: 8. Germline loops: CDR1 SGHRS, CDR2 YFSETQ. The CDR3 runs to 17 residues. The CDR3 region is CASSPPGLAGPSYEQYF. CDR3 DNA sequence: TGCGCCAGCAGCCCTCCAGGACTAGCGGGGCCCTCCTACGAGCAGTACTTC.

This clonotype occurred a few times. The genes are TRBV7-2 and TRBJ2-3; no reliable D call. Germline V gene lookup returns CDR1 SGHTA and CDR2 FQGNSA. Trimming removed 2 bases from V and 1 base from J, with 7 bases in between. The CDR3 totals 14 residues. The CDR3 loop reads CASSLWARTDTQYF. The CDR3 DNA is TGTGCCAGCAGCTTATGGGCTCGCACAGATACGCAGTATTTT.

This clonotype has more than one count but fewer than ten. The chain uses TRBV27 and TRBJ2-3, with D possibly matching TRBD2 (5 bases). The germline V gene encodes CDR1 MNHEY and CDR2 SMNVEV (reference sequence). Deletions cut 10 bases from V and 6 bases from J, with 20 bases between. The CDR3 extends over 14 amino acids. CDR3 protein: CATSSLGSGDTQYF. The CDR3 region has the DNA TGTGCCACTAGTAGCCTGGGAAGCGGCGATACGCAGTATTTT.

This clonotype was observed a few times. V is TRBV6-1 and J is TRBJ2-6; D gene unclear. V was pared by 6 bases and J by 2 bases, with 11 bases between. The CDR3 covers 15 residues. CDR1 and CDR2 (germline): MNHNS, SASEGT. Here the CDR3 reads CASRTTSPGANVLTF. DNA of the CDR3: TGTGCCAGCAGGACCACATCCCCTGGGGCCAACGTCCTGACTTTC.

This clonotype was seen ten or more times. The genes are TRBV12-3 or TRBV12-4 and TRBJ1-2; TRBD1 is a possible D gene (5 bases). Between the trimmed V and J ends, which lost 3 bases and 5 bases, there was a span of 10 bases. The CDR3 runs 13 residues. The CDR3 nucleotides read TGTGCCAGCAGTTTGGGGCACCTGTATGGCTACACCTTC. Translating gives CASSLGHLYGYTF.

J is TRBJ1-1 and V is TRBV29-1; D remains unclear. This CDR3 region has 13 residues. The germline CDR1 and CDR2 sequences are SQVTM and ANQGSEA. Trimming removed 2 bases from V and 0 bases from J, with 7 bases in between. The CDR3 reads CSVEKVLNTEAFF. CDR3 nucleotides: TGCAGCGTTGAAAAGGTTTTGAACACTGAAGCTTTCTTT.

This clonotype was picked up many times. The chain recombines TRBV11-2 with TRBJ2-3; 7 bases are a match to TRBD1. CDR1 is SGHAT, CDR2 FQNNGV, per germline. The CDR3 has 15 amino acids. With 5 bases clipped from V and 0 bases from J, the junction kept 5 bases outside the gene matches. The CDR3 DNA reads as TGTGCCAGCAGCCAGCCGGGACAGAGCACAGATACGCAGTATTTT. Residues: CASSQPGQSTDTQYF.